One sample yielded the 2 T cell receptor beta chains listed below, sequenced in a study of blood T cells in healthy people across ages. Next came a second PCR, run for about 6 to 11 cycles, which used a sample-barcoded 5' primer along with a J-beta primer mix. TCRdb used MiXCR to reprocess the 5' RACE reads, holding one entry per CDR3 protein. The sample consists of 800,000 to 950,000 distinct CDR3 sequences, roughly 50% of them appearing once. Sequencing was done on a sample of blood. Source of these receptors: a man under 40 in good health.

The chain recombines TRBV6-2 or TRBV6-3 with TRBJ1-1; TRBD1 is a possible D gene (5 bases). Trimming stripped 6 bases from V and 2 bases from J, with 16 bases between. The CDR3 spans 15 residues. Looked up from germline, CDR1 is MNHEY and CDR2 is SVGEGT. CDR3: CASRRQSDINTEAFF. The CDR3 DNA reads as TGTGCCAGCAGACGACAGTCGGACATAAACACTGAAGCTTTCTTT.

There are a few counts of this clonotype. The chain combines TRBV12-3 or TRBV12-4 with TRBJ1-2, with TRBD1 as a possible D gene (5 bases). CDR3 length: 16 residues. Trimming pared 5 bases from V and 5 bases from J, leaving 21 bases between. For the CDR3, the DNA is TGTGCCAGCAGTCGGACCGTCAGGAGACAGTATTATGGCTACACCTTC. Amino acid sequence: CASSRTVRRQYYGYTF.